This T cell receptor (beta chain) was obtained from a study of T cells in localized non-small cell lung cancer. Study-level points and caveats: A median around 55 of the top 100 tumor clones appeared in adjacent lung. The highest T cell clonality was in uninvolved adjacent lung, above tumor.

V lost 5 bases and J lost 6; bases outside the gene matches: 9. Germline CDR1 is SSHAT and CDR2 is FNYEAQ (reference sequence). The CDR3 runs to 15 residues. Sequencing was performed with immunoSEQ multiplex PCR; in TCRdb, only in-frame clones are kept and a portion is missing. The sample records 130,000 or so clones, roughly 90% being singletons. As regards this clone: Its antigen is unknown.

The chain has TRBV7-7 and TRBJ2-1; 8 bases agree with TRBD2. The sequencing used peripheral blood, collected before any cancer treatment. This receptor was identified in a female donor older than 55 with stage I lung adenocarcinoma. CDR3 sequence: CASSPVAGGVNEQFF. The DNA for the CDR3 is TGTGCCAGCAGCCCGGTGGCGGGAGGTGTCAATGAGCAGTTCTTC.